The rows below give T cell receptor beta chains drawn from one sample of a study of blood T cells in healthy people across ages. TCRdb ran MiXCR on the 5' RACE reads and lists one entry per CDR3 protein. This table has 1.5 million to 2 million distinct CDR3 sequences, roughly 27% appearing once. The sequencing sample was made of blood. The receptors here all came from a woman aged 30 to 39 in good health. The conserved cysteine and the conserved F or W are not part of the CDR3 here.

j_call: TRBJ1-1
v_call: TRBV12-3/TRBV12-4
cdr3_length: 12
cdr3_aa: ASSLSQGNTEAF

j_call: TRBJ2-1
v_call: TRBV7-2
cdr3_length: 13
cdr3_aa: ASSRLGGTYNEQF

j_call: TRBJ1-5
v_call: TRBV2
cdr3_length: 14
cdr3_aa: ASSKGGYSYNQPQH

j_call: TRBJ2-3
v_call: TRBV5-1
cdr3_length: 13
cdr3_aa: ASSYTPGPPDTQY

j_call: TRBJ2-4
v_call: TRBV7-2
cdr3_length: 9
cdr3_aa: ASSPGDIQY

j_call: TRBJ1-2
v_call: TRBV12-3/TRBV12-4
cdr3_length: 11
cdr3_aa: ASRTGVTVGYT

j_call: TRBJ2-3
v_call: TRBV11-2
cdr3_length: 13
cdr3_aa: ASSLKGGFGDTQY

j_call: TRBJ1-2
v_call: TRBV6-6
cdr3_length: 12
cdr3_aa: ASSYTTGAYGYT

j_call: TRBJ2-5
v_call: TRBV6-2/TRBV6-3
cdr3_length: 13
cdr3_aa: ASSGAGGPAETQY

j_call: TRBJ2-7
v_call: TRBV20-1
cdr3_length: 12
cdr3_aa: SARDLGLGYEQY

j_call: TRBJ1-2
v_call: TRBV20-1
cdr3_length: 11
cdr3_aa: SASPPTNYGYT

j_call: TRBJ2-1
v_call: TRBV6-2/TRBV6-3
cdr3_length: 13
cdr3_aa: ASVTRASPYNEQF

j_call: TRBJ2-1
v_call: TRBV6-1
cdr3_length: 14
cdr3_aa: ASSEATSGRGNEQF

j_call: TRBJ1-2
v_call: TRBV7-2
cdr3_length: 13
cdr3_aa: ASSLGGREGYGYT

j_call: TRBJ2-1
v_call: TRBV24-1
cdr3_length: 13
cdr3_aa: ATSDLGLASNEQF

j_call: TRBJ2-3
v_call: TRBV9
cdr3_length: 13
cdr3_aa: ASSVVASGADTQY

j_call: TRBJ2-7
v_call: TRBV2
cdr3_length: 11
cdr3_aa: ASRPDGTYGQY

j_call: TRBJ1-6
v_call: TRBV5-5
cdr3_length: 10
cdr3_aa: ASSKDRDSLH

j_call: TRBJ2-7
v_call: TRBV20-1
cdr3_length: 10
cdr3_aa: SARTPDYEQY

j_call: TRBJ2-6
v_call: TRBV27
cdr3_length: 13
cdr3_aa: ASSAGFAGANVLT

j_call: TRBJ2-5
v_call: TRBV7-9
cdr3_length: 14
cdr3_aa: ASSFGTSGRGETQY

j_call: TRBJ2-1
v_call: TRBV5-6
cdr3_length: 12
cdr3_aa: ASSLAPRDNEQF

j_call: TRBJ2-7
v_call: TRBV18
cdr3_length: 13
cdr3_aa: ASSPNPGQGYEQY

j_call: TRBJ2-7
v_call: TRBV7-9
cdr3_length: 12
cdr3_aa: ASTPRGQPYEQY

j_call: TRBJ2-7
v_call: TRBV7-2
cdr3_length: 13
cdr3_aa: ASSPRGPSQKEVY

j_call: TRBJ2-1
v_call: TRBV7-2
cdr3_length: 13
cdr3_aa: ASSLERRGGHEQF

j_call: TRBJ2-1
v_call: TRBV27
cdr3_length: 15
cdr3_aa: ASSPRLPGPTSSGQF

j_call: TRBJ2-1
v_call: TRBV6-1
cdr3_length: 12
cdr3_aa: ASKQDLSYNEQF

j_call: .
v_call: TRBV20-1
cdr3_length: 11
cdr3_aa: SARDRSFVEQY

j_call: TRBJ2-3
v_call: TRBV20-1
cdr3_length: 17
cdr3_aa: SARFGIGTAPSITDTRY

j_call: TRBJ2-5
v_call: TRBV27
cdr3_length: 10
cdr3_aa: ASTTFQETQY

j_call: TRBJ1-4
v_call: TRBV7-9
cdr3_length: 12
cdr3_aa: ASSSWHSNEKLF

j_call: TRBJ1-1
v_call: TRBV12-3/TRBV12-4
cdr3_length: 10
cdr3_aa: ASSHRDGAAF

j_call: TRBJ1-2
v_call: TRBV7-2
cdr3_length: 12
cdr3_aa: ASSRGGVDYGYT

j_call: TRBJ2-5
v_call: TRBV4-1
cdr3_length: 16
cdr3_aa: ASSQEKGLAGGSGTQY

j_call: TRBJ2-7
v_call: TRBV15
cdr3_length: 13
cdr3_aa: ATSRVPAGSYEQY

j_call: TRBJ2-3
v_call: TRBV20-1
cdr3_length: 11
cdr3_aa: SARGDPTDTQY

j_call: TRBJ2-7
v_call: TRBV27
cdr3_length: 15
cdr3_aa: ASSVTSGSLSSYEQY

j_call: TRBJ1-1
v_call: TRBV12-3/TRBV12-4
cdr3_length: 14
cdr3_aa: ASSLATNGQNTEAF

j_call: TRBJ1-1
v_call: TRBV7-2
cdr3_length: 12
cdr3_aa: ASSQGPMNTEAF

j_call: TRBJ2-7
v_call: TRBV29-1
cdr3_length: 12
cdr3_aa: SVTGKGKEYEQY

j_call: TRBJ1-4
v_call: TRBV7-9
cdr3_length: 12
cdr3_aa: ASSLVEGTEKLF

j_call: TRBJ2-5
v_call: TRBV7-3
cdr3_length: 14
cdr3_aa: ASSSGAARGAETQY

j_call: TRBJ1-2
v_call: TRBV5-1
cdr3_length: 12
cdr3_aa: ASSPWTETYGYT

j_call: TRBJ2-1
v_call: TRBV18
cdr3_length: 14
cdr3_aa: ASSPWGLSSYNEQF

j_call: TRBJ1-2
v_call: TRBV5-5
cdr3_length: 13
cdr3_aa: ASSTRTGGVYGYT

j_call: TRBJ1-4
v_call: TRBV6-2/TRBV6-3
cdr3_length: 12
cdr3_aa: ASSAEGATEKLF

j_call: TRBJ2-6
v_call: TRBV6-1
cdr3_length: 13
cdr3_aa: ASKPGNAGANVLT

j_call: TRBJ1-5
v_call: TRBV10-3
cdr3_length: 15
cdr3_aa: AISESSGGGGYQPQH

j_call: TRBJ2-7
v_call: TRBV6-2/TRBV6-3
cdr3_length: 11
cdr3_aa: ASRRGRPYEQY

j_call: TRBJ1-2
v_call: TRBV18
cdr3_length: 10
cdr3_aa: ASSDGLYGYT

j_call: TRBJ2-7
v_call: TRBV12-3/TRBV12-4
cdr3_length: 14
cdr3_aa: ASSSTGTGVPYEQY

j_call: TRBJ2-1
v_call: TRBV30
cdr3_length: 9
cdr3_aa: AWSMAREQF

j_call: TRBJ2-3
v_call: TRBV5-1
cdr3_length: 12
cdr3_aa: ASRRQGDRDTQY

j_call: TRBJ1-2
v_call: TRBV24-1
cdr3_length: 12
cdr3_aa: ATSDLYRNYGYT

j_call: TRBJ2-5
v_call: TRBV5-1
cdr3_length: 11
cdr3_aa: ASHMKYQETQY

j_call: TRBJ2-7
v_call: TRBV12-3/TRBV12-4
cdr3_length: 10
cdr3_aa: ASRGEGYEQY

j_call: TRBJ1-5
v_call: TRBV6-5
cdr3_length: 12
cdr3_aa: ASRSFRGNQPQH

j_call: TRBJ1-4
v_call: TRBV5-1
cdr3_length: 13
cdr3_aa: ASSLSGQTNEKLF

j_call: TRBJ2-7
v_call: TRBV7-8
cdr3_length: 12
cdr3_aa: ASSPHRTEHEQY